This note documents a single T cell receptor beta chain sequence. Antigen specificity is unknown. This sample was included in a study of cytomegalovirus exposure and HLA in healthy donors. General study findings and limits: A missense variant in DCLRE1C was later tied to TCR beta V- and J-gene trimming. 87-base-pair reads could not separate some V segments, including TRBV6-2 and TRBV6-3. Sequencing artifact likely explains a cluster of highly shared sequence variants.

The study ran its PCR with 60 Vbeta and 13 Jbeta primers. The table came from immunoSEQ multiplex PCR; TCRdb's copy has only in-frame clones and leaves some out. The data contain tens of thousands of clones, approximately 80% of them singletons. V shed 10 bases, J shed 2 bases, and the junction held 6 bases outside the gene matches. CDR1 and CDR2 (germline): LNHDA, SQIVND (reference sequence). The CDR3 contains 14 residues. This TCR was sampled from a man aged 18-30 years in good health and CMV-seronegative. The sample comprised PBMCs. The chain employs TRBV19 and TRBJ2-2; 8 bases match TRBD2. The chain's CDR3 is CATRSGGNTGELFF. In DNA form, the CDR3 reads TGTGCCACCCGCAGCGGGGGCAACACCGGGGAGCTGTTTTTT.